This TCR beta chain came from a study of T cells in Graves' hyperthyroidism and ophthalmopathy (dated by TCRdb to 2018 to 2020). About the study as a whole: Peripheral blood samples were taken at initial diagnosis, before any treatment was given. A discovery cohort of roughly 100 patients, about 40 with Graves' ophthalmopathy and 55 to 60 with stable Graves' hyperthyroidism, was used to find distinguishing TCR V-J signatures. Whether ophthalmopathy could be predicted prospectively was tested in an independent validation cohort made up of some 20 hyperthyroidism patients plus 17 patients who later progressed to ophthalmopathy. The 100 discovery patients were randomly split 7:3 into training and test sets. Thyroid tissue and blood T-cell repertoires from six Graves' hyperthyroidism patients were also compared in the study. After sampling, hyperthyroidism patients received methimazole starting at 30 mg daily, and ophthalmopathy patients received high-dose intravenous methylprednisolone. TCR Vbeta CDR3 sequencing of some 140 peripheral blood samples (roughly 43 ophthalmopathy, over 70 hyperthyroidism and around 17 progressor patients) is reported in the paper.

Ophthalmopathy patients had moderately to severely active disease, with a Clinical Activity Score of 3 or more, a NOSPECS grade of 4 or more, and a disease duration of less than 3 months. The study excluded patients with uncontrolled infections, other autoimmune diseases, pregnancy or lactation. Clinical symptoms, serum thyroxine and TRAb, thyroid ultrasound, and orbital computed tomography formed the basis for the diagnoses. PBMCs were isolated from 10 ml of fresh peripheral blood by Ficoll-Paque density gradient centrifugation. Trizol reagent was used to extract total RNA, and RNA quality was then checked on an Agilent 2100 Bioanalyzer. Of note for this clonotype: Its target antigen remains unknown. It has no much larger one-base neighbor in the sample; base qualities were not kept.

The germline V gene (reference sequence) yields DFQATT for CDR1 and SNEGSKA for CDR2. Clipping removes 5 bases from V and 9 bases from J, with 19 as the unmatched junction base count. The CDR3 spans 19 residues, from the cysteine through the phenylalanine. The read is trimmed to its CDR3 DNA, 57 bases read in frame from base 1. TCR beta CDR3 regions were amplified from RNA transcripts. The first round of RT-PCR for the TCR CDR3 was performed with the HTBI primer set and the Qiagen OneStep RT-PCR kit. Libraries were constructed in a second round of multiplex PCR, after which size selection and purification were carried out. The libraries were sequenced on an Illumina HiSeq2000 using paired-end 100 bp reads. The study's processing was this. SOAPnuke was used to process the raw data, with reads discarded if the reads contained adapters or uncalled bases, had a mean Phred below 15, or lacked an exact constant-primer or identifier match. COPE v1.2.5 was used to merge high-quality paired reads, and clonotypes were defined as unique nucleotide sequences. MiTCR v1.1 was used to align the clonotypes against IMGT TRBV, TRBD and TRBJ reference segments. The analysis was restricted to V-J combinations with a frequency above 0.0001, which together covered 99% to 99.2% of the repertoires. A TCS score was defined as the ratio between F50 (clonal expansion) and ExV (chaos), using BLOSUM62-based TCRdist between CDR3 peptides within each V-J. Welch's t-statistics and random forest reduced several hundred V-J features to roughly 13, which were used in a naive Bayes classifier (R e1071). The raw public data were reprocessed by TCRdb itself: fastp quality trimming at Q25, MiXCR clonotype calling, in-frame beta chains only. A single entry per CDR3 protein holds the most common genes and DNA from its merged rows. It is TCRdb's table, rather than the study itself, that gives the V and J calls and clone size. The table for this sample lists approximately 300,000 distinct CDR3 sequences; over 15% of them were counted only once. The ten top clones hold about 50% of the sample.

Beyond this particular receptor, the publication reports: During validation, the model predicted progression to ophthalmopathy a median of around 7 months ahead of onset, with roughly 65% sensitivity and under 85% specificity. A 13 V-J signature model separated ophthalmopathy from stable hyperthyroidism, with roughly 88% sensitivity and 81.08% specificity in cross-validation and 80%/75% in testing. No statistical method was used to fix the sample size in advance, and group allocation was not hidden from the investigators. Most expanded thyroid clonotypes (frequency above 0.001) were also detected in blood, suggesting blood repertoires may reflect thyroid immune responses.

The chain is made from TRBV20-1 and TRBJ2-2, with 15 bases aligning to TRBD2. This sequence originates from a woman in her sixties with Graves' ophthalmopathy. Source material: blood. The bases read TGCAGTGCTGAGCCGTCCGGGACTAGCGGGAGGCCCCTCGGACGGGAGCTGTTTTTT. Translated, this gives CSAEPSGTSGRPLGRELFF.